Following are 32 T cell receptor beta chains from one sample sequenced in a study of blood T cell repertoires in COVID-19. The method was immunoSEQ multiplex PCR; TCRdb's version includes in-frame clones alone and lacks a portion of them. Among about 210,000 clones listed, 70% to 90% were seen once. The sequenced sample was peripheral blood. The receptor set was obtained from a man in his forties with acute or convalescent COVID-19.

The chain carries TRBV29-1 and TRBJ1-2; the match to TRBD1 covers 7 bases. The CDR3 totals 15 residues. V shed 3 bases and J 4 bases; nucleotides not matched to a gene: 11. From germline, CDR1 is SQVTM and CDR2 ANQGSEA. The CDR3: CSVDGDREDSYGYTF. The CDR3 DNA sequence: TGCAGCGTTGACGGAGACAGGGAGGATTCCTATGGCTACACCTTC.

This rearrangement joins TRBV6-5 to TRBJ1-6; a weak D match, TRBD1 (5 bases). The CDR3 contains 15 residues. Germline-derived CDR1 and CDR2 are MNHEY and SVGAGI. V was cut by 7 bases and J by 10 bases, with 20 bases left in between. DNA for the CDR3: TGTGCCAGCACCTTCCAGGCAGGGCAACTATCACCCCTCCACTTT. It encodes CASTFQAGQLSPLHF.

This clone was detected only once. One end of the junction is discordant with germline, which a read error may explain. This chain uses TRBV28 with TRBJ1-4, with 8 bases that match TRBD1. This CDR3 spans 15 amino acids. Germline assignment: CDR1 MDHEN and CDR2 SYDVKM. The CDR3 DNA reads TGTGCCAGCAGCTTATTGAGGACAGGGATTGCAAAACTGTTTTTT. This translates into CASSLLRTGIAKLFF. Together with reference TRBV28 and TRBJ1-4, the CDR3 gives the full variable domain: DVKVTQSSRYLVKRTGEKVFLECVQDMDHENMFWYRQDPGLGLRLIYFSYDVKMKEKGDIPEGYSVSREKKERFSLILESASTNQTSMYLCASSLLRTGIAKLFFGSGTQLSVL.

The chain carries TRBV6-1 and TRBJ1-1; 7 bases align to TRBD1. The CDR3 has 15 residues. V trimming: 1 base; J trimming: 1 base; junction bases outside the gene matches: 3. Germline lookup yields CDR1 MNHNS and CDR2 SASEGT. The CDR3 DNA follows: TGTGCCAGCAGTGAAGACTGGACAGGGAACACTGAAGCTTTCTTT. It specifies CASSEDWTGNTEAFF.

The chain joins TRBV27 to TRBJ2-7; 14 bases are a match to TRBD2. V lost 3 bases and J lost 5; bases outside the gene matches: 9. The CDR3 length is 17 residues. Germline V gives CDR1 MNHEY, CDR2 SMNVEV (reference sequence). CDR3 in amino acids: CASSFTGTSGRGDEQYF. In DNA form, the CDR3 reads TGTGCCAGCAGTTTCACCGGGACTAGCGGGAGAGGCGACGAGCAGTACTTC.

This sequence joins TRBV6-1 and TRBJ1-4; 10 bases are a match to TRBD1. J gave up 6 bases and V 4 bases, and 8 bases lay outside the gene matches. The CDR3 consists of 16 residues. Germline loops: CDR1 MNHNS, CDR2 SASEGT. The CDR3 DNA follows: TGTGCCAGCAGTGCTAACCCCGGGACAGGGGATGAAAAACTGTTTTTT. It encodes CASSANPGTGDEKLFF.

The gene calls are TRBV11-3 and TRBJ2-7, with D perhaps TRBD2 (6 bases). The CDR3 is 14 residues long. Germline CDR1 reads SGHNT; CDR2 reads YENEEA. Between the trimmed V and J ends, which lost 4 bases and 2 bases, there was a span of 12 bases. The chain's CDR3 is CASSSRTKPYEQYF. The CDR3 bases are TGTGCCAGCAGCTCACGGACTAAACCCTACGAGCAGTACTTC.

The chain links TRBV27 to TRBJ1-2; no reliable D call. Trimming left V 0 bases short and J 5 bases short, with 10 bases between. The V gene's germline CDR1 is MNHEY and CDR2 SMNVEV (reference sequence). The CDR3 is 14 residues long. The CDR3 reads CASSLSSRVYGYTF. The CDR3 DNA follows: TGTGCCAGCAGTTTATCATCCCGGGTATATGGCTACACCTTC.

The V gene is TRBV27, the J gene TRBJ1-1; 10 bases align to TRBD1. The CDR3 runs to 14 residues. With 2 bases clipped from V and 11 bases from J, the junction kept 8 bases outside the gene matches. Germline CDR1 is MNHEY and CDR2 is SMNVEV (reference sequence). The CDR3: CASSLVPGQGRAFF. The CDR3 DNA reads as TGTGCCAGCAGTTTAGTCCCGGGACAGGGGAGGGCTTTCTTT.

The J gene is TRBJ1-1, the V gene TRBV5-1; 8 nucleotides match TRBD1. Trimming removed 4 bases from V and 5 bases from J; junction bases left unmatched: 7. CDR3 size: 14 residues. Germline CDR1 and CDR2: SGHRS and YFSETQ. CDR3 in DNA: TGCGCCAGCAGCCGTACAGGGGGTAGGACTGAAGCTTTCTTT. Translating gives CASSRTGGRTEAFF.

The chain employs TRBV10-3 and TRBJ2-3; D is perhaps TRBD1 (5 bases). The CDR3 spans 18 residues. CDR1 ENHRY and CDR2 SYGVKD come from the germline V gene. Trimming removed 0 bases at V and 0 bases at J, with 16 bases between. In DNA form, the CDR3 reads TGTGCCATCAGTGAGTCCCTTTCGACAGCCTCTAGCACAGATACGCAGTATTTT. Residues: CAISESLSTASSTDTQYF.

The J gene is TRBJ2-1, the V gene TRBV13; D may be TRBD2 (7 bases). The germline V gene has CDR1 PRHDT and CDR2 FYEKMQ (reference sequence). This CDR3 has 14 amino acids. V gave up 3 bases and J gave up 5 bases, with 11 bases separating them. This CDR3 is CASSFGGGHNEQFF. CDR3 DNA: TGTGCCAGCAGCTTTGGGGGGGGCCACAATGAGCAGTTCTTC.

The sample holds one count of this clone. V and J are TRBV30 and TRBJ1-5; no clear D gene. The CDR3 runs to 13 residues. Germline V lookup: CDR1 GTSNPN, CDR2 SVGIG (reference sequence). The germline V and J ends were trimmed by 2 bases and 2 bases, with 7 bases remaining between them. CDR3 amino acids: CAWSMGGNQPQHF. CDR3 bases: TGTGCCTGGAGTATGGGAGGCAATCAGCCCCAGCATTTT.

This chain connects TRBV11-3 to TRBJ2-2, with D possibly being TRBD2 (5 bases). V gave up 5 bases and J gave up 6 bases, with 10 bases separating them. The CDR3 is made up of 13 amino acids. Germline CDR1 and CDR2: SGHNT and YENEEA. The CDR3 sequence is CASSLGVPGELFF. The DNA of the CDR3 is TGTGCCAGCAGCCTCGGGGTCCCCGGGGAGCTGTTTTTT.

DNA of the CDR3: TGTGCCAGCAGCCAGGACAATGGTTCGGGGGTGTATTCACCCCTCCACTTT. It encodes CASSQDNGSGVYSPLHF. The chain couples TRBV14 to TRBJ1-6; D is possibly TRBD1 (5 bases). V was pared by 3 bases and J by 8 bases, with 20 bases between. CDR3 length equals 17 residues. The germline V gene has CDR1 SGHDN and CDR2 FVKESK.

V gene TRBV15 combines with J gene TRBJ2-3, with D possibly being TRBD2 (5 bases). V dropped 0 bases and J dropped 2 bases, with 9 bases sitting between them. In germline, CDR1 is LNHNV, CDR2 YYDKDF (reference sequence). The CDR3 is made up of 15 amino acids. This CDR3 reads CATSRDRTVTDTQYF. CDR3 nucleotides: TGTGCCACCAGCAGAGATCGGACTGTCACAGATACGCAGTATTTT.

This clone was observed once. The genes are TRBV27 and TRBJ2-7; tentative D call: TRBD2 (6 bases). The CDR3 has 14 residues. Germline-derived CDR1 and CDR2 are MNHEY and SMNVEV (reference sequence). The ends were cut back, 4 bases at V and 0 bases at J, with 10 bases in the middle. The chain's CDR3 is CASSSLGGSYEQYF. The CDR3 region has the DNA TGTGCCAGCAGTTCACTCGGGGGCTCCTACGAGCAGTACTTC.

The V call is TRBV5-4, the J call TRBJ2-1; TRBD2 aligns across 9 bases. CDR1 is SGHNT, CDR2 YYREEE, per germline (reference sequence). V lost 3 bases, J lost 0 bases, and 7 bases stayed unmatched. The CDR3 loop spans 17 amino acids. CDR3 sequence (DNA): TGTGCCAGCAGCTCGACGCTAGCGGGGCCCTCCTACAATGAGCAGTTCTTC. Its translation is CASSSTLAGPSYNEQFF.

The chain joins TRBV10-3 to TRBJ2-5; D is possibly TRBD2 (6 bases). Germline V gene data show CDR1 as ENHRY and CDR2 as SYGVKD. The CDR3 sequence is 16 residues long. Trimming took off 6 bases at V and 5 bases at J, with 22 bases between the two ends. CDR3 loop: CAISLASRGVGETQYF. The CDR3, as DNA: TGTGCCATCAGCCTAGCGTCTAGGGGTGTCGGGGAGACCCAGTACTTC.

The rearrangement joins TRBV7-8 to TRBJ2-2; possibly TRBD1 for D (6 bases). V was trimmed by 5 bases and J by 10 bases, leaving 17 bases between them. The CDR3 sequence is 14 residues long. The germline CDR1 and CDR2 sequences are SGHVS and FQNEAQ. This CDR3 is CASSDPDSGQELFF. For the CDR3, the DNA is TGTGCCAGCAGCGACCCGGACAGCGGCCAGGAGCTGTTTTTT.

The rearrangement joins TRBV6-5 to TRBJ2-7, with D unresolved. The V gene lost 6 bases and the J gene lost 3 bases, with 12 bases spanning the gap. This CDR3 is 13 amino acids long. Germline-derived CDR1 and CDR2 are MNHEY and SVGAGI. The chain's CDR3 is CASSRDTLYEQYF. The CDR3 nucleotides are TGTGCCAGCAGCCGAGACACACTCTACGAGCAGTACTTC.

The genes are TRBV5-5 and TRBJ1-4; D gene unclear. The ends were cut back, 0 bases at V and 8 bases at J, with 8 bases in the middle. This CDR3 contains 13 residues. Germline V gene data show CDR1 as SGHKS and CDR2 as YYEKEE (reference sequence). The CDR3 is CASSLGPGEKLFF. CDR3 nucleotides: TGTGCCAGCAGCTTGGGCCCGGGGGAAAAACTGTTTTTT. The whole variable domain, remainder taken from reference TRBV5-5 and TRBJ1-4, is DAGVTQSPTHLIKTRGQQVTLRCSPISGHKSVSWYQQVLGQGPQFIFQYYEKEERGRGNFPDRFSARQFPNYSSELNVNALLLGDSALYLCASSLGPGEKLFFGSGTQLSVL.

J is TRBJ1-2 and V is TRBV5-8, with 10 nucleotides matching TRBD1. Trimming cost V 5 bases and J 8 bases; bases outside gene matches: 6. The CDR3 length is 13 residues. In germline, CDR1 is SGHTS, CDR2 YDEGEE. The CDR3 loop reads CASSWTGGEGYTF. CDR3 nucleotides: TGTGCCAGCAGTTGGACAGGGGGTGAGGGCTACACCTTC.

This sequence joins TRBV19 and TRBJ2-1; D remains unclear. Germline CDR1 is LNHDA and CDR2 is SQIVND (reference sequence). Trimming took 5 bases from V and 3 from J, leaving 8 bases between them. This CDR3 is 13 amino acids long. CDR3 loop: CASSAAVYNEQFF. The CDR3, as DNA: TGTGCCAGTAGTGCCGCAGTCTACAATGAGCAGTTCTTC. Combining the CDR3 with reference TRBV19 and TRBJ2-1 gives the whole variable domain DGGITQSPKYLFRKEGQNVTLSCEQNLNHDAMYWYRQDPGQGLRLIYYSQIVNDFQKGDIAEGYSVSREKKESFPLTVTSAQKNPTAFYLCASSAAVYNEQFFGPGTRLTVL.

The chain has TRBV18 and TRBJ1-1; D is uncertain. Germline V gene data show CDR1 as KGHSH and CDR2 as LQKENI. This CDR3 has 14 amino acids. V lost 3 bases and J 5 bases, leaving 13 bases between the germline ends. The DNA of the CDR3 is TGTGCCAGCTCACCGAGGCCATTGGAAACTGAAGCTTTCTTT. It yields the protein CASSPRPLETEAFF.

This clone came up a few times. V gene TRBV29-1 combines with J gene TRBJ2-7; D gene ambiguous. This CDR3 is 14 amino acids long. CDR1 and CDR2 (germline): SQVTM, ANQGSEA. The V end was cut by 4 bases, the J end by 0 bases, with 13 bases between. The CDR3 region is CSVGYSPHSYEQYF. The CDR3 nucleotides read TGCAGCGTTGGTTACAGCCCCCACTCCTACGAGCAGTACTTC.

The chain has TRBV11-3 and TRBJ2-7; no clear D gene. The CDR3 has 13 residues. Germline lookup yields CDR1 SGHNT and CDR2 YENEEA. V was shortened by 1 base and J by 6 bases, with 10 bases between the two germline ends. In DNA form, the CDR3 reads TGTGCCAGCAGCTTAGTCGCTGGCGGCGAGCAGTACTTC. Translating gives CASSLVAGGEQYF.

The chain links TRBV5-6 to TRBJ2-5; tentative D call: TRBD2 (6 bases). Trimming took off 7 bases at V and 5 bases at J, with 6 bases between the two ends. CDR3 length: 10 amino acids. Germline assignment: CDR1 SGHDT and CDR2 YYEEEE. The CDR3 nucleotides are TGTGCCAGCGGAGGGGAGACCCAGTACTTC. Encoded protein: CASGGETQYF.

The J gene is TRBJ1-4, the V gene TRBV6-5, with TRBD1 identical over 9 bases. Germline CDR1 MNHEY, CDR2 SVGAGI. The CDR3 length is 15 residues. V was pared by 6 bases and J by 10 bases, with 12 bases of the junction left unmatched. CDR3 protein: CASRSPPGQGRKLFF. As DNA, the CDR3 is TGTGCCAGCAGAAGCCCGCCGGGACAGGGAAGAAAACTGTTTTTT.

This clone has just one count. The chain has TRBV4-3 and TRBJ1-2; D is perhaps TRBD1 (6 bases). Germline-derived CDR1 and CDR2 are LGHNA and YSLEER. V was shortened by 5 bases and J by 2 bases, with 18 bases between the two germline ends. This CDR3 comprises 16 residues. The CDR3 DNA reads as TGCGCCAGCAGCTCCATAGGACAGCCGGGCAACTATGGCTACACCTTC. This gives the protein CASSSIGQPGNYGYTF.

J is TRBJ1-3 and V is TRBV11-2; D possibly corresponds to TRBD1 (5 bases). The V and J ends lost 1 base and 2 bases respectively, with 6 bases between them. Germline CDR1 is SGHAT and CDR2 is FQNNGV. The CDR3 covers 14 residues. The CDR3 sequence: CASSLAGPGNTIYF. The CDR3 DNA reads as TGTGCCAGCAGCTTAGCAGGGCCTGGAAACACCATATATTTT.

A few counts support this clone. The chain uses TRBV3-1 (or the pseudogene TRBV3-2) and TRBJ2-7; the D gene is possibly TRBD2 (5 bases). This CDR3 is 14 amino acids long. Germline assignment: CDR1 LGHDT and CDR2 YNNKEL (reference sequence). Deletions cut 5 bases from V and 4 bases from J, with 15 bases between. CDR3 in amino acids: CASSWYSVDYEQYF. The CDR3, as DNA: TGTGCCAGCAGCTGGTATAGCGTAGATTACGAGCAGTACTTC.